A single sample is the source of the 9 T cell receptor beta chains below, sequenced in a study of identical twins. One entry per CDR3 protein results from TCRdb running MiXCR on the 5' RACE reads. The sample has 400,000 to 600,000 distinct CDR3 sequences; about 20% are singletons. In addition, the sample was reused for a study of yellow fever vaccine responses in identical twins.

Input material: CD4+ T cells sorted from blood. Receptors were obtained from a woman aged 18 to 35 in good health.

The sample holds a few counts of this clonotype. The rearrangement uses TRBV20-1 and TRBJ1-3; no firm D call. CDR3 length: 15 residues. The V end lost 1 base, the J end lost 4 bases, and 14 bases lay between the germline ends. Germline V gene sequence: CDR1 DFQATT, CDR2 SNEGSKA (reference sequence). For the CDR3, the DNA is TGCAGTGCTAGAGCTGAGGGCGAAGTAGGAAACACCATATATTTT. It yields the protein CSARAEGEVGNTIYF.

This clonotype was detected only a few times. The chain joins TRBV28 to TRBJ2-2, with no clear D. V lost 10 bases to trimming and J lost 0 bases, with 12 bases between them. Germline lookup yields CDR1 MDHEN and CDR2 SYDVKM. This CDR3 contains 14 residues. This chain's CDR3 is CATTRQSNTGELFF. DNA of the CDR3: TGTGCCACCACAAGACAATCGAACACCGGGGAGCTGTTTTTT. The whole variable domain, remainder taken from reference TRBV28 and TRBJ2-2, is DVKVTQSSRYLVKRTGEKVFLECVQDMDHENMFWYRQDPGLGLRLIYFSYDVKMKEKGDIPEGYSVSREKKERFSLILESASTNQTSMYLCATTRQSNTGELFFGEGSRLTVL.

The chain joins TRBV28 to TRBJ2-5; 9 positions match TRBD1. CDR1 is MDHEN, CDR2 SYDVKM, per germline. CDR3 length: 17 residues. V gave up 4 bases and J gave up 0 bases; unmatched junction bases: 9. The CDR3 DNA reads TGTGCCAGCAGTTGGTCTAGAGGACAGGGGAACCAAGAGACCCAGTACTTC. Translated: CASSWSRGQGNQETQYF. Complete variable domain (other parts from reference TRBV28 and TRBJ2-5): DVKVTQSSRYLVKRTGEKVFLECVQDMDHENMFWYRQDPGLGLRLIYFSYDVKMKEKGDIPEGYSVSREKKERFSLILESASTNQTSMYLCASSWSRGQGNQETQYFGPGTRLLVL.

The chain employs TRBV18 and TRBJ1-1; no reliable D call. V lost 8 bases and J lost 0, with 10 bases in between. The CDR3 is 13 residues long. Germline assignment: CDR1 KGHSH and CDR2 LQKENI. The CDR3 is CASTIEVNTEAFF. The CDR3 region has the DNA TGTGCCAGCACCATCGAGGTGAACACTGAAGCTTTCTTT.

In this sample, this clonotype turned up a few times. The chain combines TRBV7-9 with TRBJ1-1; D is undetermined. The germline CDR1 and CDR2 sequences are SEHNR and FQNEAQ (reference sequence). The CDR3 sequence is 12 residues long. V gave up 10 bases and J gave up 5 bases, with 14 bases separating them. CDR3 sequence (DNA): TGTGCCATCGGTATTGGGAGGACTGAAGCTTTCTTT. Amino acids: CAIGIGRTEAFF.

This clonotype has just a few counts. The gene calls are TRBV12-3 or TRBV12-4 and TRBJ2-7; no clear D gene. CDR3 size: 14 residues. Trimming cost V 8 bases and J 6 bases, with 20 bases left between them. The CDR3 DNA is TGTGCCAGCCCCTCCATAGAAATAATTTTCGAGCAGTACGTC. Translation gives CASPSIEIIFEQYV.

V is TRBV6-2 or TRBV6-3 and J is TRBJ1-6; D is perhaps TRBD1 (5 bases). Trimming took off 5 bases at V and 11 bases at J, with 16 bases between the two ends. CDR1 and CDR2 (germline): MNHEY, SVGEGT. The length of the CDR3 is 14 residues. The CDR3 spells CASSDGALRTPLHF. Written as DNA, the CDR3 is TGTGCCAGCAGTGATGGGGCCCTCCGAACACCCCTCCACTTT.

Only a few counts were recorded for this clonotype. The chain has TRBV6-1 and TRBJ1-2; D might be TRBD1 (5 bases). Germline V gene lookup returns CDR1 MNHNS and CDR2 SASEGT. CDR3 length: 16 residues. Trimming removed 4 bases from V and 0 bases from J, with 15 bases in between. The CDR3 here is CASSVPDWGPNYGYTF. The CDR3 DNA follows: TGTGCCAGCAGTGTCCCAGACTGGGGCCCTAACTATGGCTACACCTTC.

This clonotype showed up just a few times. V gene TRBV5-1 combines with J gene TRBJ2-5, with 9 bases matching TRBD2. Germline trimming cut 0 bases from V and 1 base from J; bases unmatched to any gene: 7. The germline V gene encodes CDR1 SGHRS and CDR2 YFSETQ. This CDR3 comprises 17 residues. The CDR3 DNA reads TGCGCCAGCAGCTTGGGAATGGTAGCGGGAGTCCAAGAGACCCAGTACTTC. Its translation: CASSLGMVAGVQETQYF. The full variable domain, completed using reference TRBV5-1 and TRBJ2-5, is KAGVTQTPRYLIKTRGQQVTLSCSPISGHRSVSWYQQTPGQGLQFLFEYFSETQRNKGNFPGRFSGRQFSNSRSEMNVSTLELGDSALYLCASSLGMVAGVQETQYFGPGTRLLVL.